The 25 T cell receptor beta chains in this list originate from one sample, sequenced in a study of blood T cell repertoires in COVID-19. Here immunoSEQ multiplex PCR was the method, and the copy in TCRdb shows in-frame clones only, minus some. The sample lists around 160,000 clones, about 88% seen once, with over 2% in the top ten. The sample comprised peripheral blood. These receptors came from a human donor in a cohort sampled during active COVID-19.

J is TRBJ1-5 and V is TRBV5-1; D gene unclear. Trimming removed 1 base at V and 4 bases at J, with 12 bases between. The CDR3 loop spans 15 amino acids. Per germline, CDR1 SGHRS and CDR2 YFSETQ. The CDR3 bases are TGCGCCAGCAGCTTGTTTGGCCGGGAGAATCAGCCCCAGCATTTT. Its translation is CASSLFGRENQPQHF.

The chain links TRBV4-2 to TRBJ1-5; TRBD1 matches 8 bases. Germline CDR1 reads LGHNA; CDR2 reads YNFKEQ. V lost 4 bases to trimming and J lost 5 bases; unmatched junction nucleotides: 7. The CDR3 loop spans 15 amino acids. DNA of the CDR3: TGTGCCAGCAGCCTCGACAGGGGAGGAGATCAGCCCCAGCATTTT. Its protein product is CASSLDRGGDQPQHF.

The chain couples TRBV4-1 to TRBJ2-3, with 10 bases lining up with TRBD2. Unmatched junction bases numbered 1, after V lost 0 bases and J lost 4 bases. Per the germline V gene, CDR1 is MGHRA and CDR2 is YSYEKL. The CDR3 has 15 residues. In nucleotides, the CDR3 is TGCGCCAGCAGCCAAGACCTAGCGGGAGCAGATACGCAGTATTTT. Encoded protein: CASSQDLAGADTQYF.

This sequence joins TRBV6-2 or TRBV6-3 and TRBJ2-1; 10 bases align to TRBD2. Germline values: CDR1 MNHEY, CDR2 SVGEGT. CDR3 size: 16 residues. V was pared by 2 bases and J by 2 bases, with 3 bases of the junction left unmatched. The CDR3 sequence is CASSYPGTSAYNEQFF. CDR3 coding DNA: TGTGCCAGCAGTTACCCGGGGACTAGCGCCTACAATGAGCAGTTCTTC.

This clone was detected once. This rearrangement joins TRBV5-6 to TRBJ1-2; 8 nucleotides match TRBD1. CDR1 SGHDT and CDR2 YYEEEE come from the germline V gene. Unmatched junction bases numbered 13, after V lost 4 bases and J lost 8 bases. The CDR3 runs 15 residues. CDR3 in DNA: TGTGCCAGCAGCCGACTGAGGCAGGGGGCGCGCGGCTACACCTTC. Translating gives CASSRLRQGARGYTF.

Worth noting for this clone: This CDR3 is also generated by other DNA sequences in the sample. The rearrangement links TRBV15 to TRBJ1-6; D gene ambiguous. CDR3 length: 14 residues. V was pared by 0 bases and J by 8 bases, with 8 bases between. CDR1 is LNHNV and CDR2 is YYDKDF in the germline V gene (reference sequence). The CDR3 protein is CATSRDRTDSPLHF. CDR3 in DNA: TGTGCCACCAGCAGAGATCGAACGGATTCACCCCTCCACTTT.

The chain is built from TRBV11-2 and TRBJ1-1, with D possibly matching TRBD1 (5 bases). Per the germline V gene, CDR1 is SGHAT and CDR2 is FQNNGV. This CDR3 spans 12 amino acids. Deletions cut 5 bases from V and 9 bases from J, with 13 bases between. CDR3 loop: CASSGADSKAFF. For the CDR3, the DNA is TGTGCCAGCAGCGGGGCAGACAGTAAAGCTTTCTTT.

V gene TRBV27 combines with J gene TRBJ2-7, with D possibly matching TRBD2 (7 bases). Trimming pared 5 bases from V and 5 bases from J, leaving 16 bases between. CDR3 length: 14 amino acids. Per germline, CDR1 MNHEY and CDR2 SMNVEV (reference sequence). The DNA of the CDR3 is TGTGCCAGCAGTCCCCGGGGGGCCGGCCACGAGCAGTACTTC. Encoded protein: CASSPRGAGHEQYF.

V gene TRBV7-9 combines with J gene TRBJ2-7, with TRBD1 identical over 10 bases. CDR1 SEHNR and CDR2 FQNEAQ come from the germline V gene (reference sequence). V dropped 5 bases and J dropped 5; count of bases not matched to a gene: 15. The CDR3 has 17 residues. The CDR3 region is CASSPYVTGGSGDEQYF. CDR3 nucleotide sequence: TGTGCCAGCAGCCCATACGTGACAGGGGGCTCCGGCGACGAGCAGTACTTC.

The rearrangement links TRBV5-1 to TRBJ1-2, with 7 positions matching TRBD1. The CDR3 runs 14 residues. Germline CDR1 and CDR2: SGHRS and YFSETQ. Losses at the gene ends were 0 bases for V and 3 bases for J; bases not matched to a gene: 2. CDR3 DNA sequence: TGCGCCAGCAGCTTGGACGGACAGGACTATGGCTACACCTTC. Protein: CASSLDGQDYGYTF.

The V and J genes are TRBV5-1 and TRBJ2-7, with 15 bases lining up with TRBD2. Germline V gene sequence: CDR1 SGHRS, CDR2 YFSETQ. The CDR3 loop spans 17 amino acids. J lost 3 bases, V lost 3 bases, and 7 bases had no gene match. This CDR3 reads CASSSGTSGGRGYEQYF. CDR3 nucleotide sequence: TGCGCCAGCAGCTCAGGGACTAGCGGGGGGCGCGGCTACGAGCAGTACTTC.

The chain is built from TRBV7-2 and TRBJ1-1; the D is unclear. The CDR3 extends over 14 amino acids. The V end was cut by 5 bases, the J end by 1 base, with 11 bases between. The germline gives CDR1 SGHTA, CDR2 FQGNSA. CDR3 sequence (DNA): TGTGCCAGCAGCGCAAGTGGAGGGAACACTGAAGCTTTCTTT. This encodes CASSASGGNTEAFF.

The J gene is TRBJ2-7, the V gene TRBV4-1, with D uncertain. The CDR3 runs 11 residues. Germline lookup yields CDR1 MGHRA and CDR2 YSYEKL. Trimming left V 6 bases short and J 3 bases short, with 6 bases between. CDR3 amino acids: CASSNSYEQYF. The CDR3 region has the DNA TGCGCCAGCAGTAATAGCTACGAGCAGTACTTC.

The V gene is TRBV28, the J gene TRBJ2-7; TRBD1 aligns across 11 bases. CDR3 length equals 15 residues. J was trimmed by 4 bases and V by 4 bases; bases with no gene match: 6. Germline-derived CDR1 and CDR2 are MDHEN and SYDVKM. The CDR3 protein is CASSSPGQGGYEQYF. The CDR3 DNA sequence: TGTGCCAGCAGTTCCCCGGGACAGGGGGGGTACGAGCAGTACTTC. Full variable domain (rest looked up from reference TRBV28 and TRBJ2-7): DVKVTQSSRYLVKRTGEKVFLECVQDMDHENMFWYRQDPGLGLRLIYFSYDVKMKEKGDIPEGYSVSREKKERFSLILESASTNQTSMYLCASSSPGQGGYEQYFGPGTRLTVT.

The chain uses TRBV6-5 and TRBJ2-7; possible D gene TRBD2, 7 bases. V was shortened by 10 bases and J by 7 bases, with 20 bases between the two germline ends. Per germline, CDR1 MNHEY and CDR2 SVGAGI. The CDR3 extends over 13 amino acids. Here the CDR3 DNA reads TGTGCCACCAAAAGGGGGGGGAATGGGGAGCAGTACTTC. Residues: CATKRGGNGEQYF.

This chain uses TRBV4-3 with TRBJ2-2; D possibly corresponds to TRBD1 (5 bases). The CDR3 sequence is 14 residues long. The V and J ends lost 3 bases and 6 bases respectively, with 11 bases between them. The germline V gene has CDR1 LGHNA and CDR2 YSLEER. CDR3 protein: CASSHLAGSGELFF. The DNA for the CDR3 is TGCGCCAGCAGCCACTTGGCAGGGTCCGGGGAGCTGTTTTTT.

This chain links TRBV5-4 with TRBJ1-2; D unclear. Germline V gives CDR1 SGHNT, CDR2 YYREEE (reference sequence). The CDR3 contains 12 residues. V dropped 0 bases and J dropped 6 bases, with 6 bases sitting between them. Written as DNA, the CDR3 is TGTGCCAGCAGCTTGGGAGGGAATGGCTACACCTTC. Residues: CASSLGGNGYTF.

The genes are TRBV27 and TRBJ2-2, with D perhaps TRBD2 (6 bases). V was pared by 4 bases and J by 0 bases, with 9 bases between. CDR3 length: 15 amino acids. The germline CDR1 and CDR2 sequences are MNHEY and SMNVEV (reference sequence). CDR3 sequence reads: CASSYSGANTGELFF. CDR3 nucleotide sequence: TGTGCCAGCAGTTATAGCGGCGCGAACACCGGGGAGCTGTTTTTT.

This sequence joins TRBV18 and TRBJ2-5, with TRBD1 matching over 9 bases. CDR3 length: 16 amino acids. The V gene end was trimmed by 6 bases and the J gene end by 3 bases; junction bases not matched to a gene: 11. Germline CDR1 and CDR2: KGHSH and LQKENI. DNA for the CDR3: TGTGCCAGCTCCCCCCCCACAGGGGGCCGAAAAGAGACCCAGTACTTC. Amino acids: CASSPPTGGRKETQYF.

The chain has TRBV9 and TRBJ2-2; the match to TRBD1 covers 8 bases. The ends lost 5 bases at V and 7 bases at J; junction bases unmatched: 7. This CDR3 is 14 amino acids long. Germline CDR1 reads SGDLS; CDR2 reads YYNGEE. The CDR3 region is CASSAITGGGELFF. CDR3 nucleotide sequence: TGTGCCAGCAGTGCTATAACAGGGGGCGGGGAGCTGTTTTTT.

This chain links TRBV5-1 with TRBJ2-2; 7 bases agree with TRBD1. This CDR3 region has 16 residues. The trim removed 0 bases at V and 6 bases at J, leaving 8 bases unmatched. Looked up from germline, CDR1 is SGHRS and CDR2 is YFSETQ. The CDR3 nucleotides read TGCGCCAGCAGCTTGGATGGTGTCGACAGGGCCGGGGAGCTGTTTTTT. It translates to CASSLDGVDRAGELFF.

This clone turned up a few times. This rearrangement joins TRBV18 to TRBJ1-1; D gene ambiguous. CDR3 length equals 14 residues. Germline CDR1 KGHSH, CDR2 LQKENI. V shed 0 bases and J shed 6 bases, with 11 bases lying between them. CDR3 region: CASSPPRWFSEAFF. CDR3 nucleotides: TGTGCCAGCTCACCACCGCGGTGGTTCTCTGAAGCTTTCTTT.

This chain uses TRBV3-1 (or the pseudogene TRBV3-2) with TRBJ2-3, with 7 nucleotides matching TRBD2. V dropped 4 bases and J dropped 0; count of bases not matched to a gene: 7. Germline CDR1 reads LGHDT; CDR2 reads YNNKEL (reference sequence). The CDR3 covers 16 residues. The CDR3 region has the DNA TGTGCCAGCAGCCTATCGGGGGGAACTAGCACAGATACGCAGTATTTT. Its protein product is CASSLSGGTSTDTQYF.

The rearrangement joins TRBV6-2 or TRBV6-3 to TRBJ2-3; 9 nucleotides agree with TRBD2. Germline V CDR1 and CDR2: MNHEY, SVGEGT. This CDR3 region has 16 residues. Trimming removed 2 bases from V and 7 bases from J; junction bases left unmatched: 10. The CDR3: CASSYGGLAIWNTQYF. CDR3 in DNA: TGTGCCAGCAGTTACGGAGGACTAGCGATCTGGAATACGCAGTATTTT.

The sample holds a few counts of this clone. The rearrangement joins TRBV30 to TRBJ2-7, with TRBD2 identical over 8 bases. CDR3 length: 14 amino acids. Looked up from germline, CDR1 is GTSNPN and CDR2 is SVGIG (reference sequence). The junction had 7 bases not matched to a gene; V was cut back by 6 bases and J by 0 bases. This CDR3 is CACRKRGRSYEQYF. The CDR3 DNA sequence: TGTGCCTGCAGGAAGCGGGGGCGCTCCTACGAGCAGTACTTC.